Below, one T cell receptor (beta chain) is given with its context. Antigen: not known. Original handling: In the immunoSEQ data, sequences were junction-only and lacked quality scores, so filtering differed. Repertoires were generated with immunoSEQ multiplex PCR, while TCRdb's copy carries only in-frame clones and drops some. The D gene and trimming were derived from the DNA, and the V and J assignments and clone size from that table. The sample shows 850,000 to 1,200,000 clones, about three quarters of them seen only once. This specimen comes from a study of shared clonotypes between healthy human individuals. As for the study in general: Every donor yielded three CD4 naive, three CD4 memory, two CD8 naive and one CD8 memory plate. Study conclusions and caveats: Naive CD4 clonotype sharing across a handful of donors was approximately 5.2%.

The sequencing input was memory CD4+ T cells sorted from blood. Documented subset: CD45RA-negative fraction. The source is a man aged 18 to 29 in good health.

The CDR3 here is CASSPNSRGSKAFF. The DNA for the CDR3 is TGCGCCAGCAGCCCGAATTCGCGAGGGAGTAAGGCTTTCTTT. V usage is TRBV4-3 and J usage is TRBJ1-1; D unclear. CDR1 and CDR2 from the germline V gene are LGHNA and YSLEER. The V and J ends lost 4 bases and 11 bases respectively, with 20 bases between them. The CDR3 length is 14 residues.